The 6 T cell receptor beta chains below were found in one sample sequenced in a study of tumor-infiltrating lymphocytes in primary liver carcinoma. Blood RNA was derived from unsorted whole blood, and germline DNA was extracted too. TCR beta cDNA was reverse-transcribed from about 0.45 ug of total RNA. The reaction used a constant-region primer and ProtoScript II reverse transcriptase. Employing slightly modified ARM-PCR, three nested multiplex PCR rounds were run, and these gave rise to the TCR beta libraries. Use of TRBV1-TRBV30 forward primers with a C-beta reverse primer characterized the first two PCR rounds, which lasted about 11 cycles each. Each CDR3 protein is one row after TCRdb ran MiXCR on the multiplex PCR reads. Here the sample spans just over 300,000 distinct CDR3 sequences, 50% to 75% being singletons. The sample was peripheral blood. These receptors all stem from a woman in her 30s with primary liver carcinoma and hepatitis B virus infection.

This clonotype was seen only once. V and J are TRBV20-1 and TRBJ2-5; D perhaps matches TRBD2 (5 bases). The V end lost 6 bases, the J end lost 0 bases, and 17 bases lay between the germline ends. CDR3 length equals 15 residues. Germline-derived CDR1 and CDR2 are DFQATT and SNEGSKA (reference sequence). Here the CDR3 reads CSAETGRLYQETQYF. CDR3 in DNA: TGCAGTGCCGAAACGGGCAGACTATACCAAGAGACCCAGTACTTC.

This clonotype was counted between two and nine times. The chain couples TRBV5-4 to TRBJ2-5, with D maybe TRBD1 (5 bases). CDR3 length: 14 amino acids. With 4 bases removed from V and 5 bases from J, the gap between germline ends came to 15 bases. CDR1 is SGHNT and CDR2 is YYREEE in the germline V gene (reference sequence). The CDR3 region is CASSLFDGAETQYF. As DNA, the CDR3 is TGTGCCAGCAGCCTGTTTGATGGGGCCGAGACCCAGTACTTC.

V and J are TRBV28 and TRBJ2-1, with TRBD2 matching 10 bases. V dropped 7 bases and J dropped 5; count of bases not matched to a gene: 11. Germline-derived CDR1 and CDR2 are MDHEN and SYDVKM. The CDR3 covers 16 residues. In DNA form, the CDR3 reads TGTGCCAGCAAACTAGCGGGATGGGATGTAAACAATGAGCAGTTCTTC. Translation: CASKLAGWDVNNEQFF.

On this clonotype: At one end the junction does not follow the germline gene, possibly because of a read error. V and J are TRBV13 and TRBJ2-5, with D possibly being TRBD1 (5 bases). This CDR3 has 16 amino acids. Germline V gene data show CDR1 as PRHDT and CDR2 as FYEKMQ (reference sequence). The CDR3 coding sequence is TGTGGCAGCAGCTCAAGGGGCTGGGTAATTAGGGAGACCCAGTACTTC. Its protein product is CGSSSRGWVIRETQYF.

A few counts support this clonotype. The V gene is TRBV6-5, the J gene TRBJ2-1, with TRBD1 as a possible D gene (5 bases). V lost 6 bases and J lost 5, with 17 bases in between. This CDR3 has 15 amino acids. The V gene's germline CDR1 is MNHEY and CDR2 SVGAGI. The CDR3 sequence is CASSHVGVAHNEQFF. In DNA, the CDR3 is TGTGCCAGCAGCCACGTAGGGGTAGCACACAATGAGCAGTTCTTC.

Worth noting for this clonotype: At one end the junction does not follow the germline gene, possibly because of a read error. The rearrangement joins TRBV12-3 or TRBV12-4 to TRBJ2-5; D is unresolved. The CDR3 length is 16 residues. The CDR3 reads CAGSSRPPLGGETQYF. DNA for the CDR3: TGTGCCGGCAGTTCCCGCCCCCCGCTGGGTGGGGAGACCCAGTACTTC.